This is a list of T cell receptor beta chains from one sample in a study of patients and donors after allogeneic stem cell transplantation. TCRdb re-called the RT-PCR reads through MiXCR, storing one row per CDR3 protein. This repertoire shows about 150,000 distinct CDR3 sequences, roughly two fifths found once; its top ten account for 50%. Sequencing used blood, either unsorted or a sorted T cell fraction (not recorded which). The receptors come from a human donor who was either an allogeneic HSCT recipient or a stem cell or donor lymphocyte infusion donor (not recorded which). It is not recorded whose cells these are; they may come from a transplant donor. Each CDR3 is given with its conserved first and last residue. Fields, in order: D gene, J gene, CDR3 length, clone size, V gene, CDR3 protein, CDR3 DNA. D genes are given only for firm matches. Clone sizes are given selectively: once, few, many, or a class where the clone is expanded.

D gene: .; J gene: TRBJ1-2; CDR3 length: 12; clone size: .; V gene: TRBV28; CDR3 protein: CASSLKGHGYTF; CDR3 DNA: TGTGCCAGCAGTTTAAAGGGCCATGGCTACACCTTC
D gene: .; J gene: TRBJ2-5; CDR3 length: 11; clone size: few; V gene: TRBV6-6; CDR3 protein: CASSYGQTQYF; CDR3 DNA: TGTGCCAGCAGTTACGGGCAGACCCAGTACTTC
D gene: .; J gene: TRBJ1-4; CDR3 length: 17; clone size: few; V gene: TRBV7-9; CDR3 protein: CASSFLVLSPNLEKLFF; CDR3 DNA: TGTGCCAGCAGCTTTTTAGTTCTATCTCCCAACCTTGAAAAACTGTTTTTT
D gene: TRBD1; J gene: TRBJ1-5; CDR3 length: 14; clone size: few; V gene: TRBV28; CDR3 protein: CASSSDRAGQPQHF; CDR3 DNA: TGTGCCAGCAGTTCAGACAGGGCAGGTCAGCCCCAGCATTTT
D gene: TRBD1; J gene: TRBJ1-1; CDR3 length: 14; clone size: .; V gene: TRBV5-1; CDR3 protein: CASSRDSQGTEAFF; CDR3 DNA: TGCGCCAGCAGCAGGGACAGCCAAGGAACTGAAGCTTTCTTT
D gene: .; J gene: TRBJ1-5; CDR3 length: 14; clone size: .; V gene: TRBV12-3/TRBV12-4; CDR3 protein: CASSLAGSSQPQHF; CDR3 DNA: TGTGCCAGCAGTTTGGCAGGGAGTAGCCAGCCCCAGCATTTT
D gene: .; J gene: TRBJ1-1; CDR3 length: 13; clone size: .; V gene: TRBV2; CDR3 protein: CASSGGYNTEAFF; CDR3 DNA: TGTGCCAGCAGTGGTGGGTACAACACTGAAGCTTTCTTT
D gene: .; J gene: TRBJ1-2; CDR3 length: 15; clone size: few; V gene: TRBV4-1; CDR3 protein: CASSQGDYSNYGYTF; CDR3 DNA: TGCGCCAGCAGCCAAGGGGATTACTCTAACTATGGCTACACCTTC
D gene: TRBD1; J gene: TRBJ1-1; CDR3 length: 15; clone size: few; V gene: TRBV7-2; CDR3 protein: CASSYAGTANTEAFF; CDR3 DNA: TGTGCCAGCAGCTATGCCGGGACAGCTAACACTGAAGCTTTCTTT
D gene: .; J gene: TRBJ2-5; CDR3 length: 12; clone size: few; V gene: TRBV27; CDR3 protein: CASRSQGETQYF; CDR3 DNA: TGTGCCAGCAGATCTCAAGGGGAGACCCAGTACTTC
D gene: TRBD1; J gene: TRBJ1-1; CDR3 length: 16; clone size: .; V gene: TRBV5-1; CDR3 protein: CASSPTKTGMNTEAFF; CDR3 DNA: TGCGCCAGCAGCCCTACCAAGACAGGGATGAACACTGAAGCTTTCTTT
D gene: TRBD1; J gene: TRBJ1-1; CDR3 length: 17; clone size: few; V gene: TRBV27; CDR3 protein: CASSSRDRGLMNTEAFF; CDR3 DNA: TGTGCCAGCAGTTCTCGGGACAGGGGGCTAATGAACACTGAAGCTTTCTTT
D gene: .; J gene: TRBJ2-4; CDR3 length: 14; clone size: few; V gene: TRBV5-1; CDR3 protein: CASSFTGPKNIQYF; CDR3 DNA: TGCGCCAGCAGCTTTACAGGGCCAAAAAACATTCAGTACTTC
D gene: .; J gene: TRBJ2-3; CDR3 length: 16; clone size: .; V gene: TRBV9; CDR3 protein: CASSEGRGPGTDTQYF; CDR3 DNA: TGTGCCAGCAGCGAGGGACGGGGGCCAGGGACAGATACGCAGTATTTT
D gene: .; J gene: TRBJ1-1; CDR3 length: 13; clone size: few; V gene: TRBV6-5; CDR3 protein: CASNIGLSTEAFF; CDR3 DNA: TGTGCCAGCAATATAGGGTTGAGTACTGAAGCTTTCTTT
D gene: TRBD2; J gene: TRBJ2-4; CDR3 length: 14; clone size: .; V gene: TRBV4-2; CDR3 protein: CASSQEQRGGIQYF; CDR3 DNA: TGTGCCAGCAGCCAAGAGCAGCGGGGGGGGATTCAGTACTTC
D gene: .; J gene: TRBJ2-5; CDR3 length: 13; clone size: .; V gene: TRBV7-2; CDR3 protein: CASSLASVETQYF; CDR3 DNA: TGTGCCAGCAGCTTAGCTAGCGTGGAGACCCAGTACTTC
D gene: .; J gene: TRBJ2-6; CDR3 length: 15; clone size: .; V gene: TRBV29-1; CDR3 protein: CSVEDEHAGANVLTF; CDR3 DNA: TGCAGCGTTGAAGATGAACATGCTGGGGCCAACGTCCTGACTTTC
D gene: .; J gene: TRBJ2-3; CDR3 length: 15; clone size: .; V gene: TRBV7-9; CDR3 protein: CASSPWTDYTDTQYF; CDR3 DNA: TGTGCCAGCAGCCCATGGACTGACTACACAGATACGCAGTATTTT
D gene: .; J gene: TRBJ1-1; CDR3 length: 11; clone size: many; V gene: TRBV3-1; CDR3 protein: CASSQNTEAFF; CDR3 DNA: TGTGCCAGCAGCCAGAACACTGAAGCTTTCTTT
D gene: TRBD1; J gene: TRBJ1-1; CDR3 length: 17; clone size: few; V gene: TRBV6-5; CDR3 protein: CASSVDREGHLNTEAFF; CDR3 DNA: TGTGCCAGCAGTGTGGACAGGGAGGGCCATTTGAACACTGAAGCTTTCTTT
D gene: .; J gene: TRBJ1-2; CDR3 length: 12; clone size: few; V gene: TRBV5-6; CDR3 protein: CASSLTVYGYTF; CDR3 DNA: TGTGCCAGCAGCTTGACGGTCTATGGCTACACCTTC
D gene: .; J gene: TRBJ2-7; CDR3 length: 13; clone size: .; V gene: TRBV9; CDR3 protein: CASSVDAGYEQYF; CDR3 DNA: TGTGCCAGCAGCGTAGACGCAGGTTACGAGCAGTACTTC
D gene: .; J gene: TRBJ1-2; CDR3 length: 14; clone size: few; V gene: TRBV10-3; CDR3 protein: CAISDGGRDYGYTF; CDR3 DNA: TGTGCCATCAGTGATGGGGGGAGAGACTATGGCTACACCTTC
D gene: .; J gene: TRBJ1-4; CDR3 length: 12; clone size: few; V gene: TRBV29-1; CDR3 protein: CSVRGDREKLFF; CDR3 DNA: TGCAGCGTCCGGGGGGATCGGGAAAAACTGTTTTTT
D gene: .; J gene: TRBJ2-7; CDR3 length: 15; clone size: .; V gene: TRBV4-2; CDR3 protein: CASSQSPGAYYEQYF; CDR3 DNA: TGTGCCAGCAGCCAAAGCCCGGGAGCCTACTACGAGCAGTACTTC
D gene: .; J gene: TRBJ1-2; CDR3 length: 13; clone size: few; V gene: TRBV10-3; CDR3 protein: CAISESKAYGYTF; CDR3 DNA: TGTGCCATCAGTGAGTCGAAGGCTTATGGCTACACCTTC
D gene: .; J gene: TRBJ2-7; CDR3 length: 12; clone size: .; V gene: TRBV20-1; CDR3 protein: CSAGVGPYEQYF; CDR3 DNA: TGCAGTGCTGGTGTTGGGCCCTACGAGCAGTACTTC
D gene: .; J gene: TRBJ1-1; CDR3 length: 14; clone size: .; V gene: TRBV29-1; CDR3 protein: CSVDTTGWNTEAFF; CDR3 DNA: TGCAGCGTTGATACCACCGGATGGAACACTGAAGCTTTCTTT
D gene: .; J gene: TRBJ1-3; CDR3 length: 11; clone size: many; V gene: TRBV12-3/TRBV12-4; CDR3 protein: CASSLLDTIYF; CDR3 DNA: TGTGCCAGCAGTTTACTAGACACCATATATTTT
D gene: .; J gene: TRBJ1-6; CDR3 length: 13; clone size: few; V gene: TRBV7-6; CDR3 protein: CASSLARDSPLHF; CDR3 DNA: TGTGCCAGCAGCTTAGCGAGAGATTCACCCCTCCACTTT
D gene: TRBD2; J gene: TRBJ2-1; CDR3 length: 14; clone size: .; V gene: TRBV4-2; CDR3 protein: CASSHGTSSNEQFF; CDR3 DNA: TGTGCCAGCAGCCACGGGACTAGCAGCAATGAGCAGTTCTTC
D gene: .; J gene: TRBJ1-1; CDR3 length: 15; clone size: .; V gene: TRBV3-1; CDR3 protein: CASSPGQPLNTEAFF; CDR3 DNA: TGTGCCAGCAGCCCCGGACAGCCTCTGAACACTGAAGCTTTCTTT
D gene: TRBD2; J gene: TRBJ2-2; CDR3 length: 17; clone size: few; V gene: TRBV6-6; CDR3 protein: CASSYPVAGVNTGELFF; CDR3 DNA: TGTGCCAGCAGTTACCCTGTAGCGGGGGTGAACACCGGGGAGCTGTTTTTT
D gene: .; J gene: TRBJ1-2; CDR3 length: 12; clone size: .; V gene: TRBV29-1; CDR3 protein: CSVVGGLYGYTF; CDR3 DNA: TGCAGCGTTGTCGGGGGCCTTTATGGCTACACCTTC
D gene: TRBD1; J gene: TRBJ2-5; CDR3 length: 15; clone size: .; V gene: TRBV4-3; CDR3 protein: CASSHSGTGAETQYF; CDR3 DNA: TGCGCCAGCAGCCACTCCGGGACAGGAGCGGAGACCCAGTACTTC
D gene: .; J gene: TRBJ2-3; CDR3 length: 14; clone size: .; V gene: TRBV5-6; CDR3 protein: CASSFGTSTDTQYF; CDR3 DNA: TGTGCCAGCAGCTTTGGGACTTCCACAGATACGCAGTATTTT
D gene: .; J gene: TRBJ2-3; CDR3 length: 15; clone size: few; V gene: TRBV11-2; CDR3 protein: CASSLDFLATDTQYF; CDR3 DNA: TGTGCCAGCAGCTTAGATTTCCTAGCTACAGATACGCAGTATTTT
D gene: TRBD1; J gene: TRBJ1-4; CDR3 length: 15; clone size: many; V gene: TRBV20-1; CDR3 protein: CSASNRDSANEKLFF; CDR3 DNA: TGCAGTGCTAGTAACCGGGACAGCGCTAATGAAAAACTGTTTTTT